This T cell receptor (beta chain) comes out of a study of spatial heterogeneity in lung cancer. The study, taken as a whole, reports: Resection blood, more than follow-up blood, showed ubiquitous expanded tumor TCRs.

Sample time point: sample taken at primary tumor resection. In each case, whole RNA from tumor, nontumor lung or frozen PBMC was sequenced unsorted. TCRdb reprocessed the 5' RACE reads with MiXCR, giving one entry per CDR3 protein. The top ten hold over 12% of the sample, which has fewer than 20,000 distinct CDR3 sequences, about 20% seen once. As concerns this clonotype: Its antigen remains unidentified.

The receptor's source is a male donor with early-stage non-small cell lung cancer. The sample in question was PBMCs, obtained at surgery.

CDR3 region: CASILAGADTQYF. The CDR3 DNA reads TGTGCCAGCATTCTAGCGGGTGCAGATACGCAGTATTTT. J is TRBJ2-3 and V is TRBV6-2 or TRBV6-3; 8 bases line up with TRBD2. Trimming removed 7 bases from V and 4 bases from J; junction bases left unmatched: 4. The CDR3 consists of 13 residues. Germline assignment: CDR1 MNHEY and CDR2 SVGEGT.